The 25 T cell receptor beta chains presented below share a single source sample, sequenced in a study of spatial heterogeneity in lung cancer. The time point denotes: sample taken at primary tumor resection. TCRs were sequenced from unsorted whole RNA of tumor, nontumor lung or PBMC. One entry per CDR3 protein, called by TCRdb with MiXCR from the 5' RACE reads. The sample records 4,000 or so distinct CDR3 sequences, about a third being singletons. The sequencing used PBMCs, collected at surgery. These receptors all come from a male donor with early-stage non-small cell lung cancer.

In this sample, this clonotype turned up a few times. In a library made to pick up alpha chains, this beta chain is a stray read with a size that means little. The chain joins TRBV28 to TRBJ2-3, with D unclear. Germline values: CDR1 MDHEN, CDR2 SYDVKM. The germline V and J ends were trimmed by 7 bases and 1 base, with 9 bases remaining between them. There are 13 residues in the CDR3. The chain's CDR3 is CASTIWGTDTQYF. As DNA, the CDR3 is TGTGCCAGCACCATTTGGGGCACAGATACGCAGTATTTT.

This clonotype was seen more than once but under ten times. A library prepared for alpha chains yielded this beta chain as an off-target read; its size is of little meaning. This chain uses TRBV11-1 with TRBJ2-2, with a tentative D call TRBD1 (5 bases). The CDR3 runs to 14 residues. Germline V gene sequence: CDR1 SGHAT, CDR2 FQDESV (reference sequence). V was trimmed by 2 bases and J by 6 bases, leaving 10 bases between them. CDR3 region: CASSLSGRSGELFF. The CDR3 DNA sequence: TGTGCCAGCAGCTTATCAGGGCGGTCCGGGGAGCTGTTTTTT.

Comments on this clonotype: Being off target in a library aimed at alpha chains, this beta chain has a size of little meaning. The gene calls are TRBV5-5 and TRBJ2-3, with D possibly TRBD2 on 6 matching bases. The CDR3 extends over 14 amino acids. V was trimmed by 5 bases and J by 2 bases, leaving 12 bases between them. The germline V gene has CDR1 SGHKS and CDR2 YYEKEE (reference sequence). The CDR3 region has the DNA TGTGCCAGCAGGATAGCGGTACCCACAGATACGCAGTATTTT. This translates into CASRIAVPTDTQYF.

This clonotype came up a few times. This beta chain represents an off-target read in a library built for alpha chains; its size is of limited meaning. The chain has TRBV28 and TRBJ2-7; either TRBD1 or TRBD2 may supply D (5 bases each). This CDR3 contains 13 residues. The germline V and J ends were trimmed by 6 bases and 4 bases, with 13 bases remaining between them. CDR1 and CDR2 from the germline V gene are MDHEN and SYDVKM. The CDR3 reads CASSRGIGYEQYF. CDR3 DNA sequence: TGTGCCAGCAGCCGGGGCATCGGGTACGAGCAGTACTTC.

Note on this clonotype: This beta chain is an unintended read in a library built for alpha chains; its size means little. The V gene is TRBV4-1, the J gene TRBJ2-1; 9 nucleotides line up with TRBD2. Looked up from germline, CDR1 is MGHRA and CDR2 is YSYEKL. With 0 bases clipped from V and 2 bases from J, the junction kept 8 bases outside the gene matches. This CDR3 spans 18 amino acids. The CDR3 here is CASSQEGGGRAPYNEQFF. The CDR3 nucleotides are TGCGCCAGCAGCCAAGAAGGAGGCGGGAGGGCCCCCTACAATGAGCAGTTCTTC.

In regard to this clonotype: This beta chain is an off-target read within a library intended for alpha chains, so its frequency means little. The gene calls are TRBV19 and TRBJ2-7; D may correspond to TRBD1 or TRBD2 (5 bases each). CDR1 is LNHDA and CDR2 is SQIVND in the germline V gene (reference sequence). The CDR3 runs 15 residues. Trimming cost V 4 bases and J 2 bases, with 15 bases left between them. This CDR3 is CASSNLRGGTYEQYF. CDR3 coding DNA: TGTGCCAGTAGTAATCTTCGTGGGGGAACCTACGAGCAGTACTTC.

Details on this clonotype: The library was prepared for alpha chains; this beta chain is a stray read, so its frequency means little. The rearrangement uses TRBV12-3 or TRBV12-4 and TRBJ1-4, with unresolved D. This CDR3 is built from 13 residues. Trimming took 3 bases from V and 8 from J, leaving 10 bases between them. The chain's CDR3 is CASSFVTHEKLFF. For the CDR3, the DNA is TGTGCCAGCAGTTTTGTGACCCACGAAAAACTGTTTTTT.

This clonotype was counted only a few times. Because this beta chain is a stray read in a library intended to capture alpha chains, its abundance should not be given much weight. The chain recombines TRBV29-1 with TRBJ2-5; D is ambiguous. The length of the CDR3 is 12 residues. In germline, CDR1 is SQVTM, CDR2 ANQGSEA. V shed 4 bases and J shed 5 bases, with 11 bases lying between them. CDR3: CSVASGAETQYF. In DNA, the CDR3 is TGCAGCGTTGCCTCAGGCGCGGAGACCCAGTACTTC.

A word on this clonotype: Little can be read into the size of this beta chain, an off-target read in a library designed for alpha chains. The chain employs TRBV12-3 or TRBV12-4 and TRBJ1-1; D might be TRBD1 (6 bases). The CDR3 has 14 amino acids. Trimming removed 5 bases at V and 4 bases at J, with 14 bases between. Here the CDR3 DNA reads TGTGCCAGCAGTCGAGACGGGGGGCTCACTGAAGCTTTCTTT. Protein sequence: CASSRDGGLTEAFF.

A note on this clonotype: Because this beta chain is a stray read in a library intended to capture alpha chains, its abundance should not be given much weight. The CDR3 bases are TGCAGTCACCAGCGGGAGGCGCCCTACAATGAGCAGTTCTTC. Its protein product is CSHQREAPYNEQFF. V gene TRBV29-1 combines with J gene TRBJ2-1; 9 bases align to TRBD2. Germline V gene lookup returns CDR1 SQVTM and CDR2 ANQGSEA. The CDR3 is 14 residues long.

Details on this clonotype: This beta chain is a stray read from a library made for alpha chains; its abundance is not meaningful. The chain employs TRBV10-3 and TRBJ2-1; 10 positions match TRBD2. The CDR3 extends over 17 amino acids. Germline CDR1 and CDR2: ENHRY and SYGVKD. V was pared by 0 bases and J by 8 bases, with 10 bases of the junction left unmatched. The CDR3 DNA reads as TGTGCCATCAGTGAGTCGATGGTTCGTAGCGGGAGGTATGAGCAGTTCTTC. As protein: CAISESMVRSGRYEQFF.

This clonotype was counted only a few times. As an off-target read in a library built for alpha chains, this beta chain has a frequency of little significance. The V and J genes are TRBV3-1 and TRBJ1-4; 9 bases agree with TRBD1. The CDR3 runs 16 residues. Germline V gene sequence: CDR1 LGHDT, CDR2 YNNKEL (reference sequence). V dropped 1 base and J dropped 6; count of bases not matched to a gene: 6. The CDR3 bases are TGTGCCAGCAGCCAAGGGTGGGACAGGGTTGATGAAAAACTGTTTTTT. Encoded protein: CASSQGWDRVDEKLFF.

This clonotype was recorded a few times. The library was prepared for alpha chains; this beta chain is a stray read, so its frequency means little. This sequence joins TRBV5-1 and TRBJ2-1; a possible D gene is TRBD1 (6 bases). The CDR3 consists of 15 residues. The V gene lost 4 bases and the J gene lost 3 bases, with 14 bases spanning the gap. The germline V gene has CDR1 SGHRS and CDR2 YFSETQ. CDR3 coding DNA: TGCGCCAGCAGCCCCGGACAGACTGTCTACAATGAGCAGTTCTTC. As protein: CASSPGQTVYNEQFF.

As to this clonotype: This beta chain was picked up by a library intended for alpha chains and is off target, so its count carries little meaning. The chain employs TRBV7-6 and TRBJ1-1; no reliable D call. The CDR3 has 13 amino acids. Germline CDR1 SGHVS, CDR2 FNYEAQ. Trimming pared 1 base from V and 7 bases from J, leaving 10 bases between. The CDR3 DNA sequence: TGTGCCAGCAGCTTAGGACCCCGAGTTGAAGCTTTCTTT. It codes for CASSLGPRVEAFF.

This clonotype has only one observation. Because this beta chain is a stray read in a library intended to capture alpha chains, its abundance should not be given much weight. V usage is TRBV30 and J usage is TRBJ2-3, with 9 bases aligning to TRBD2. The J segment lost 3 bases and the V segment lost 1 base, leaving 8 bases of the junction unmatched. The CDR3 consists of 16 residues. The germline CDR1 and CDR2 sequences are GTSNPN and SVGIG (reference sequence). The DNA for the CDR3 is TGTGCCTGGAGTGGGGGGACTAGCCGTCGGACAGATACGCAGTATTTT. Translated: CAWSGGTSRRTDTQYF. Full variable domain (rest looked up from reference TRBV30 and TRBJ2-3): SQTIHQWPATLVQPVGSPLSLECTVEGTSNPNLYWYRQAAGRGLQLLFYSVGIGQISSEVPQNLSASRPQDRQFILSSKKLLLSDSGFYLCAWSGGTSRRTDTQYFGPGTRLTVL.

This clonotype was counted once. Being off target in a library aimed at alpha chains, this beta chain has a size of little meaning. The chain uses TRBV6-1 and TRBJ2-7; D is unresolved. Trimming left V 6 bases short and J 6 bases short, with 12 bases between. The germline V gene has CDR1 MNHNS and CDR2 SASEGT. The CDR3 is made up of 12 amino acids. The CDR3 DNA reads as TGTGCCAGCAGGGGAAAGCTGGGCGAGCAGTACTTC. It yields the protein CASRGKLGEQYF.

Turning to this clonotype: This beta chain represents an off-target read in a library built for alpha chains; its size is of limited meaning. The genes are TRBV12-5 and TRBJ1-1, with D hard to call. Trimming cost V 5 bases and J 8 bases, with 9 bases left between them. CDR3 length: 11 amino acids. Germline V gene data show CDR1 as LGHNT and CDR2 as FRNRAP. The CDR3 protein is CASGPRREAFF. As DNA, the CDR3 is TGTGCTAGTGGTCCGCGTAGGGAAGCTTTCTTT.

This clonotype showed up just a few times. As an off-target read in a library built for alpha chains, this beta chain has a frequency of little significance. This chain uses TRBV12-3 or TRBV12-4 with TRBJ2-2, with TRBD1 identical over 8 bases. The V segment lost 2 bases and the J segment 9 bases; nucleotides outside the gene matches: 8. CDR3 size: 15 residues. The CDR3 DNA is TGTGCCAGCAGTTTACCCCAGGGGGCGACATGGGAGCTGTTTTTT. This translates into CASSLPQGATWELFF.

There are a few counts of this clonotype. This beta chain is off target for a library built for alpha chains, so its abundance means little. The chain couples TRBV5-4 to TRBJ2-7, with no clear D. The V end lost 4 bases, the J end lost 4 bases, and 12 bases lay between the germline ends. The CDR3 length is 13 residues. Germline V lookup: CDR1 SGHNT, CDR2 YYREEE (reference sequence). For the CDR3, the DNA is TGTGCCAGCAGCCCCGTCCCGGGTTACGAGCAGTACTTC. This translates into CASSPVPGYEQYF. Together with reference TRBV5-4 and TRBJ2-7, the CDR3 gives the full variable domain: ETGVTQSPTHLIKTRGQQVTLRCSSQSGHNTVSWYQQALGQGPQFIFQYYREEENGRGNFPPRFSGLQFPNYSSELNVNALELDDSALYLCASSPVPGYEQYFGPGTRLTVT.

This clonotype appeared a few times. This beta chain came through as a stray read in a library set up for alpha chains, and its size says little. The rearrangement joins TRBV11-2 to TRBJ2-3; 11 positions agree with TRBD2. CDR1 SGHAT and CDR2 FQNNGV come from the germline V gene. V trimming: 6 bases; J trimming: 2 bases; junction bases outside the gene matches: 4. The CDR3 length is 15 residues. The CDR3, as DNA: TGTGCCAGCAGTGGGACTAGCGGAACCACAGATACGCAGTATTTT. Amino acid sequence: CASSGTSGTTDTQYF.

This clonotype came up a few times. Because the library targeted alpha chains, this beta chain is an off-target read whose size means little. The CDR3 DNA reads as TGTGCCAGCAGCGTAGACAGGCGCGATTATACGCAGTATTTT. Protein sequence: CASSVDRRDYTQYF. The chain couples TRBV9 to TRBJ2-3; a possible D gene is TRBD1 (5 bases). The germline gives CDR1 SGDLS, CDR2 YYNGEE. The CDR3 is 14 residues long. V lost 0 bases and J 7 bases, leaving 12 bases between the germline ends.

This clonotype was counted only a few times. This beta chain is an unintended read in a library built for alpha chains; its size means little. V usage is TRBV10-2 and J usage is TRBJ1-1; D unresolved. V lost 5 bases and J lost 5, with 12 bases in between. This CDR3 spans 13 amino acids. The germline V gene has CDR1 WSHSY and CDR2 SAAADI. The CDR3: CASSFDTLTEAFF. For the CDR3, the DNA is TGCGCCAGCAGTTTTGACACCTTAACTGAAGCTTTCTTT.

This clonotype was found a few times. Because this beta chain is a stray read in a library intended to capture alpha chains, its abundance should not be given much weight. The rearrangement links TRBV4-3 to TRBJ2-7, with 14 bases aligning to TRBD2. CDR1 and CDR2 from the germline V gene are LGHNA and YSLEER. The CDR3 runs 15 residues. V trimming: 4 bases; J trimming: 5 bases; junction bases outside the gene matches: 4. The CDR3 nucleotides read TGCGCCAGCAGCCGGAGGACTAGCGGGAGGAACGAGCAGTACTTC. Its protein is CASSRRTSGRNEQYF.

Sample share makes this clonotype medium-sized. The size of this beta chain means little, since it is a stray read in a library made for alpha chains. The CDR3 DNA follows: TGTGCCAGCACCACCGGGATCTTCTCTGGAAACACCATATATTTT. Translated: CASTTGIFSGNTIYF. The chain links TRBV11-2 to TRBJ1-3, with D unclear. The V and J ends lost 7 bases and 0 bases respectively, with 13 bases between them. Germline CDR1 is SGHAT and CDR2 is FQNNGV. The CDR3 has 15 residues.

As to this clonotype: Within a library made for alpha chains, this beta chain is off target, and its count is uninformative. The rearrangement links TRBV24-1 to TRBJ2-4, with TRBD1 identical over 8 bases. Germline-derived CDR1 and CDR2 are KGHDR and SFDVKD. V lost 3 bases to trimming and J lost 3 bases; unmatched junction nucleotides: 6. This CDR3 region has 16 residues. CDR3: CATSDTGGRFKNIQYF. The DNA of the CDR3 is TGTGCCACCAGTGATACAGGGGGGAGATTCAAAAACATTCAGTACTTC.